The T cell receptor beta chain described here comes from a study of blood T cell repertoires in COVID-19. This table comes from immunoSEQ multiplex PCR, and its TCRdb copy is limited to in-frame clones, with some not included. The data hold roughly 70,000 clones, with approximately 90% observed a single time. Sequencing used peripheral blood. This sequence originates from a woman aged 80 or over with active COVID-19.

CDR3 amino acids: CASSSGTDTQYF. The DNA for the CDR3 is TGTGCCAGCAGCTCAGGGACAGATACGCAGTATTTT. V gene TRBV7-2 combines with J gene TRBJ2-3, with D perhaps TRBD1 (5 bases). The CDR3 totals 12 residues. Between the trimmed V and J ends, which lost 4 bases and 3 bases, there was a span of 5 bases. Germline V gene data show CDR1 as SGHTA and CDR2 as FQGNSA.